This TCR beta chain was captured in a study of cytomegalovirus exposure and HLA in healthy donors. Study-wide results and caveats: Presence/absence analyses rested on an assumption that sequencing depth was roughly uniform across donors. The authors reported that TCR beta sequences could predict HLA-A and HLA-B alleles. These predictions were accurate for most subjects in the first cohort. There were several of the most significant clusters that appeared linked to common viral pathogens in a later analysis.

Trimming removed 6 bases at V and 6 bases at J, with 14 bases between. The CDR3 runs 12 residues. Germline-derived CDR1 and CDR2 are GTSNPN and SVGIG (reference sequence). Primers for the PCR totalled 60 Vbeta and 13 Jbeta. Data came from immunoSEQ multiplex PCR; TCRdb stores just in-frame clones and leaves some out. The data contain over 55,000 clones, about four fifths of them singletons. This clone was found once. Its matching antigen is unknown. Sequenced input: PBMCs. This TCR came from a middle-aged man in good health and CMV-seronegative. The chain links TRBV30 to TRBJ1-2, with a possible D match to TRBD1 (5 bases). DNA for the CDR3: TGTGCCTGCCCTCAGGGTTTGCATGGCTACACCTTC. It specifies CACPQGLHGYTF.